Reported below is one TCR beta chain. Its antigen remains unidentified. The researchers produced TCR beta cDNA from around 500 ng total RNA with a constant-region primer. Library construction for TCR beta comprised three nested multiplex PCR rounds performed with slightly modified ARM-PCR. Researchers ran the first two PCR rounds for ten to eleven cycles each with TRBV1-TRBV30 forward primers and a C-beta reverse primer. Via MiXCR, TCRdb re-called the multiplex PCR reads, giving one row per CDR3 protein. This table has about 200,000 distinct CDR3 sequences, approximately 64% appearing once. The entry originates in a study of tumor-infiltrating lymphocytes in primary liver carcinoma. Study-wide background: Each participant had primary liver carcinoma, and surgical resection was the treatment.

The study extracted blood RNA from unsorted whole blood and also extracted germline DNA. The CDR3 covers 12 residues. V gave up 8 bases and J gave up 4 bases, with 11 bases separating them. Regarding the study as a whole: Tumor region pairs overlapped more than did tumor-adjacent and tumor-blood pairs.

The chain carries TRBV12-3 or TRBV12-4 and TRBJ2-5; weak D call: TRBD1 (5 bases). This clonotype was obtained from a woman between 55 and 75 years old with primary liver carcinoma and hepatitis B virus infection. Material: peripheral blood. The CDR3 loop is CASGLGRETQYF. The CDR3 DNA is TGTGCCAGCGGTCTGGGGCGAGAGACCCAGTACTTC.